This T cell receptor (beta chain) is from a study of blood T cells in healthy people across ages. Findings and limits, study-wide: A roughly linear fall in TCR beta diversity per million T cells was seen with increasing age.

Healthy Caucasian individuals from Russia aged about 6 to 95 were enrolled as donors. This clonotype showed up just a few times. Its antigen remains unidentified. The second PCR ran about 6 to 12 cycles with a sample-barcoded 5' primer and J-beta primers. Each cDNA molecule was tagged by a template-switch adaptor that had 12 random nucleotides. TCRdb used MiXCR to reprocess the 5' RACE reads, holding one entry per CDR3 protein. The table has 1.5 million to 2 million distinct CDR3 sequences, around half seen once. The V end lost 6 bases, the J end lost 7 bases, and 13 bases lay between the germline ends. The CDR3 consists of 12 residues. Germline assignment: CDR1 MNHEY and CDR2 SVGEGT.

This chain joins TRBV6-2 or TRBV6-3 and TRBJ2-7; maybe TRBD1 (5 bases). Sequencing used blood. This TCR derives from a woman aged 40 to 50 in good health. The CDR3 loop reads CASSPSPGEQYF. CDR3 DNA: TGTGCCAGCAGCCCCTCCCCAGGGGAGCAGTACTTC.